This T cell receptor beta chain was retrieved from a study of T cell clonotyping in hematopoietic cell transplantation. V lost 2 bases to trimming and J lost 4 bases, with 6 bases between them. Germline V gene lookup returns CDR1 SGHAT and CDR2 FQNNGV. The CDR3 has 12 residues. Regarding the study as a whole: CD4 and CD8 repertoire contributions could not be separated without sorting. At the given depth, recipient repertoires were over 95% de novo clonotypes. Recipient TCR diversity dropped after transplant; expanded clonotypes rose from day 30 to 180.

Regarding time point: recipient sample about 28 days before transplant, after cytoreduction. This clone showed up just once. Its antigen is undetermined. Produced via immunoSEQ multiplex PCR; TCRdb's table is partial and in-frame only. This sample has 65,000 to 80,000 clones, with roughly 95% found just once. The TCR was taken from a woman between 50 and 59 years old with acute myeloid leukemia. Some clones in this sample may be carry-over from other donors' samples. Source: peripheral blood mononuclear cells, taken before stem cell transplant. The chain joins TRBV11-2 to TRBJ2-7; no clear D. CDR3 in amino acids: CASSLTKYEQYF. CDR3 DNA: TGTGCCAGCAGCTTAACGAAGTACGAGCAGTACTTC.